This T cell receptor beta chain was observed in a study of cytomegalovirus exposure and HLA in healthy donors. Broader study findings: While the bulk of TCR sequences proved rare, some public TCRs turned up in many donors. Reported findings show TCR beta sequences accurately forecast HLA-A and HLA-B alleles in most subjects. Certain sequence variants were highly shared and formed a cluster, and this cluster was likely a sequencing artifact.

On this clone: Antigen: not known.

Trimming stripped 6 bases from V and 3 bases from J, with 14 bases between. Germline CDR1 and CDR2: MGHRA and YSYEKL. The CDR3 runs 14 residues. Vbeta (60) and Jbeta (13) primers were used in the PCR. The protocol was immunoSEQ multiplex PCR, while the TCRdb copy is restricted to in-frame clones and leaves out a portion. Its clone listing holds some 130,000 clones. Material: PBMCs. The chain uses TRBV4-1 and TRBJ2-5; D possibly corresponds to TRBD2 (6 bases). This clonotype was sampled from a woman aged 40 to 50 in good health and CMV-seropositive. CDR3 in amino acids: CASSYNAGKETQYF. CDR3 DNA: TGCGCCAGCAGTTACAATGCGGGGAAAGAGACCCAGTACTTC.